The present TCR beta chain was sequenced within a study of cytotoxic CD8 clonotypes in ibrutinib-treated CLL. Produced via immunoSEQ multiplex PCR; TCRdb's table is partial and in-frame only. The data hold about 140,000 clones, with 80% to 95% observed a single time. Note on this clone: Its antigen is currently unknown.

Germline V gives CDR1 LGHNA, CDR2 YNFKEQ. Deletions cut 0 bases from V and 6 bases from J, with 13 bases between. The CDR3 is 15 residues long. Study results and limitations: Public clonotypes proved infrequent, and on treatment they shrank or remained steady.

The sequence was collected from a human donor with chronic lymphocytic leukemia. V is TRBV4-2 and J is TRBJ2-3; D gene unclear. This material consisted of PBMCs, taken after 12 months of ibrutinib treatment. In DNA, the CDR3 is TGTGCCAGCAGCCAAGACCTTGGTGACGGGGATACGCAGTATTTT. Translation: CASSQDLGDGDTQYF.